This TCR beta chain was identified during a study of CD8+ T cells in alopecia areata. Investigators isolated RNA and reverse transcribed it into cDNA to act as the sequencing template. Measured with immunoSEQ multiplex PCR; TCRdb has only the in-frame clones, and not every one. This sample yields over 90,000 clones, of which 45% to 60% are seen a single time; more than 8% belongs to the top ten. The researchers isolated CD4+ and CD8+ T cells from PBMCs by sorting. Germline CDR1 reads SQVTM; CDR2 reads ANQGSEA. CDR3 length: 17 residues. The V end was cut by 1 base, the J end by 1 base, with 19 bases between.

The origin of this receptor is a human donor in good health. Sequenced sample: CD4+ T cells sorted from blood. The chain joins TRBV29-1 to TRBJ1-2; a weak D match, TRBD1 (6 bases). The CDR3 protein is CSVEAGHTPRLNYGYTF. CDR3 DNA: TGCAGCGTTGAAGCGGGACACACCCCGAGGCTTAACTATGGCTACACCTTC.